This TCR beta chain was sequenced in a study of T cell changes during pregnancy in multiple sclerosis. J gave up 3 bases and V 0 bases, and 14 bases lay outside the gene matches. Germline CDR1 is SGDLS and CDR2 is YYNGEE. The CDR3 spans 18 residues. Clones were sequenced by immunoSEQ multiplex PCR, and TCRdb holds only the in-frame ones, with some missing. The data show over 30,000 clones, approximately 90% seen once. Sequencing used CD8+ T cells from peripheral blood mononuclear cells, obtained in the third trimester of pregnancy. The rearrangement uses TRBV9 and TRBJ1-2; 7 bases are shared with TRBD1. This clonotype was obtained from a female donor with multiple sclerosis, enrolled in a pregnancy study. The CDR3, as DNA: TGTGCCAGCAGCGTAGCTAGGGACAGCTCTGAACTTCACTATGGCTACACCTTC. It yields the protein CASSVARDSSELHYGYTF. Full variable domain (outside the CDR3, taken from reference TRBV9 and TRBJ1-2): DSGVTQTPKHLITATGQRVTLRCSPRSGDLSVYWYQQSLDQGLQFLIQYYNGEERAKGNILERFSAQQFPDLHSELNLSSLELGDSALYFCASSVARDSSELHYGYTFGSGTRLTVV.